This T cell receptor (beta chain) was profiled in a study of T cells in Graves' hyperthyroidism and ophthalmopathy. Researchers took RNA transcripts and amplified the TCR beta CDR3 regions from them. TCR CDR3 regions were first amplified by RT-PCR with HTBI primers. MiXCR, applied by TCRdb to the multiplex PCR reads, yields one record per CDR3 protein. The sample shows more than 500,000 distinct CDR3 sequences, 40% to 50% of them seen only once. Patients having uncontrolled infection, another autoimmune disease, pregnancy or lactation were not included. Diagnoses were made from clinical symptoms, serum measures (thyroxine and TRAb), thyroid ultrasound and orbital computed tomography. Study-wide results and caveats: Blood also carried most thyroid clonotypes expanded above 0.001. Stable hyperthyroidism and ophthalmopathy were separated using 13 V-J signatures.

With regard to this clonotype: Its matching antigen is unknown.

Germline V CDR1 and CDR2: ENHRY, SYGVKD. This CDR3 contains 14 residues. Deletions cut 8 bases from V and 3 bases from J, with 17 bases between. The chain is built from TRBV10-3 and TRBJ2-7, with a possible D match to TRBD2 (5 bases). Sequencing input: peripheral blood or thyroid tissue (not recorded which). This TCR derives from an adult woman with Graves' disease, either hyperthyroidism or ophthalmopathy (not recorded which). The CDR3 sequence is CAIRDYGQSYEQYF. The DNA for the CDR3 is TGTGCCATCCGGGATTACGGGCAGAGCTACGAGCAGTACTTC.